Reported below is one T cell receptor beta chain. Its antigen is not known. This sample is part of a study of cytomegalovirus exposure and HLA in healthy donors. The CDR3 covers 14 residues. Germline V gene sequence: CDR1 SGHRS, CDR2 YFSETQ. With 3 bases removed from V and 3 bases from J, the gap between germline ends came to 13 bases. Study-level results: Productive rates of about 87% or about 30% were seen for most TCR beta V segments in an earlier analysis. In a later analysis, productive TCRs from donors in an Asian-associated ancestry cluster reportedly carried fewer N-insertions than the cohort mean.

Vbeta (60) and Jbeta (13) primers were used in the PCR. Here immunoSEQ multiplex PCR was the method, and the copy in TCRdb shows in-frame clones only, minus some. The sample has some 150,000 clones, about four fifths seen once; the top ten hold 0.9% to 1.2%. The rearrangement joins TRBV5-1 to TRBJ2-7, with D perhaps matching TRBD2 (5 bases). This receptor was identified in a male donor in good health and CMV-seronegative. Sequencing input: PBMCs. CDR3 sequence (DNA): TGCGCCAGCAGCTGGGGAAGTCGGGACTACGAGCAGTACTTC. Amino acids: CASSWGSRDYEQYF.